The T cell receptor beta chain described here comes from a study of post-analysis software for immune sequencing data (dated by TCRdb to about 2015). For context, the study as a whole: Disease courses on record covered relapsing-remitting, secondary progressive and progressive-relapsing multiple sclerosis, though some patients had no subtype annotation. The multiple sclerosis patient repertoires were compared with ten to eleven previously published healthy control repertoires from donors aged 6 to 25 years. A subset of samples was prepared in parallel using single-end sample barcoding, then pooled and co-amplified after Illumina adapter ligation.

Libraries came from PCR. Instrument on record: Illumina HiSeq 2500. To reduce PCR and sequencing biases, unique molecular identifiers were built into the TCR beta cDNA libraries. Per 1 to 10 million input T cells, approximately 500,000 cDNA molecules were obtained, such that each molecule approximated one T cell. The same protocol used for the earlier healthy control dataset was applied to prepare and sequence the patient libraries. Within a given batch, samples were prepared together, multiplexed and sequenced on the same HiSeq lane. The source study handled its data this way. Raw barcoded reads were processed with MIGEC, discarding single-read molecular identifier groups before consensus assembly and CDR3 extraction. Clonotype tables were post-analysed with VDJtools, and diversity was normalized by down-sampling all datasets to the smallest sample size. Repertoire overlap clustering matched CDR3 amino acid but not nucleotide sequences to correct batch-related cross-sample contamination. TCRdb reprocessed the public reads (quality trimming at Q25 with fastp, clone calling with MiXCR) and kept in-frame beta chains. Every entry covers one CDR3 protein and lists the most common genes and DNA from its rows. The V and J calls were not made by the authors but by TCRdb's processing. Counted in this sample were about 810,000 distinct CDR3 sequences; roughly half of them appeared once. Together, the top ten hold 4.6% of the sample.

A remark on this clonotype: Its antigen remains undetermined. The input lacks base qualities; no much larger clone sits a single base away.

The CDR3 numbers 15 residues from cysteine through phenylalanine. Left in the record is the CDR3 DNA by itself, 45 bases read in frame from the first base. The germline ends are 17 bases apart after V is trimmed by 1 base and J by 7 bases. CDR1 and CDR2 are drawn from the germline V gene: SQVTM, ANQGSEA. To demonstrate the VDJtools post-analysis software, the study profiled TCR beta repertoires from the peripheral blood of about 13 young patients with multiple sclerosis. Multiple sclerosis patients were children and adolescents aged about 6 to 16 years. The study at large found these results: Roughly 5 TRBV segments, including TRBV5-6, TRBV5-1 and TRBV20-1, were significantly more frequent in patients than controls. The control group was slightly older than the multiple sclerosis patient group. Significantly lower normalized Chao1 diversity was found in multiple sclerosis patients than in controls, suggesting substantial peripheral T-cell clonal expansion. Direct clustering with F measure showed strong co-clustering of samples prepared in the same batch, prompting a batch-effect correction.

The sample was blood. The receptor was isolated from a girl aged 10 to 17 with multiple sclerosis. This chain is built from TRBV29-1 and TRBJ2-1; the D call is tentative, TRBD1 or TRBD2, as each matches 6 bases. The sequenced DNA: TGCAGCGTTGAAGTCACGGGGGCGCTTGGGAATGAGCAGTTCTTC. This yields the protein CSVEVTGALGNEQFF.